This T cell receptor beta chain comes out of a study of shared clonotypes between healthy human individuals. Overall study findings and caveats: Rarefaction analysis demonstrated incomplete sorted-subset sequencing notwithstanding large depth. Clonotype sharing across a few donors was observed for 4% to 6.5% of naive CD4 clonotypes.

Original methodology: Without quality scores, immunoSEQ junctional reads could not be filtered like full-length reads. Assay used: immunoSEQ multiplex PCR; TCRdb lists only in-frame clones, some missing. That table gives V, J and clone size, and the DNA gave D and trimming. The sample carries fewer than 800,000 clones, around 92% recorded once. CD45RO negativity and positive selection for CCR7 defined naive CD8 cells, a population that excluded terminally differentiated effector memory CD45RA+ cells. The CDR3 has 16 residues. J was trimmed by 5 bases and V by 5 bases; bases with no gene match: 13. CDR1 SGHKS and CDR2 YYEKEE come from the germline V gene (reference sequence). On this clone itself: Its antigen is not known.

The clonotype originates from a man aged 25 to 45 in good health. What was sequenced was naive CD8+ T cells sorted from blood. The V gene is TRBV5-5, the J gene TRBJ1-5, with 7 positions matching TRBD1. The CDR3 coding sequence is TGTGCCAGCAGTCCCCGGGGGACAGCCCGGGATCAGCCCCAGCATTTT. Its translation: CASSPRGTARDQPQHF.